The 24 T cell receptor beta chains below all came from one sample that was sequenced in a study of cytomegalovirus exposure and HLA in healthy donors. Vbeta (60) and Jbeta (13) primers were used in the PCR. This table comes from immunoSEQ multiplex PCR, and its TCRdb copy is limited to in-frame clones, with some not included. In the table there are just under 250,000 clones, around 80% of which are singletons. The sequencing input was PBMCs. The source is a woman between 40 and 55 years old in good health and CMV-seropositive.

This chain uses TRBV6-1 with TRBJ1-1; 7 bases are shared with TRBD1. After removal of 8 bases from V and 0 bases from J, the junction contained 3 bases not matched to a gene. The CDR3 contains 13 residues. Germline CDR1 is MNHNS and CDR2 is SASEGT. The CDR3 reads CASEDRLNTEAFF. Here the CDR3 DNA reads TGTGCCAGCGAGGACAGGCTGAACACTGAAGCTTTCTTT.

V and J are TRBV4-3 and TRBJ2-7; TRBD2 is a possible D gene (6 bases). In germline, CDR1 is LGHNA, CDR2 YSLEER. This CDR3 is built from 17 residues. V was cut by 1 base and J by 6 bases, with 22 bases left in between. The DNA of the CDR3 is TGCGCCAGCAGCCAAGGAGATTGGCGGGAAGGATGGCGCGAGCAGTACTTC. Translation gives CASSQGDWREGWREQYF.

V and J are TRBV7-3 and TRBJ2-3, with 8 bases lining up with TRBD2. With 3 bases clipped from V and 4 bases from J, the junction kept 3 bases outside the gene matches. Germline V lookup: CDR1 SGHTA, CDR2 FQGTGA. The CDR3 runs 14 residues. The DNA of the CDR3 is TGTGCCAGCAGCTTCGGACTAGCTGCAGATACGCAGTATTTT. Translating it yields CASSFGLAADTQYF.

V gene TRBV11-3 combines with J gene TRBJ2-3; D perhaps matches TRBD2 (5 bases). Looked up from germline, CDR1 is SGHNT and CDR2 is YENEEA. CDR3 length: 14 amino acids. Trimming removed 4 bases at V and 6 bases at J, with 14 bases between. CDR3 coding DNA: TGTGCCAGCAGCTCAACTCGAACGGGGGATACGCAGTATTTT. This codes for CASSSTRTGDTQYF.

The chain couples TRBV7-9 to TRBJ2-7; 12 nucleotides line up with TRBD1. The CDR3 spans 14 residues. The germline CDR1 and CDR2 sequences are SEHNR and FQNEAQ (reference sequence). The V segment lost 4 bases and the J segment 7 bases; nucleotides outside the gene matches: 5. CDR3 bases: TGTGCCAGCAGCTCGGGACAGGGGGCGAGAGAGCAGTACTTC. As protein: CASSSGQGAREQYF.

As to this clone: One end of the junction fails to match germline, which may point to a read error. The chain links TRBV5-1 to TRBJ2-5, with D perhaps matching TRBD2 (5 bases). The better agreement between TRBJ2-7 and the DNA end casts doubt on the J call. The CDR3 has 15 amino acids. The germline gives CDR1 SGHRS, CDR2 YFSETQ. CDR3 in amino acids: CASSLDVWTPYEQYF. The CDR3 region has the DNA TGCGCCAGCAGTTTGGACGTATGGACTCCCTACGAGCAGTACTTC.

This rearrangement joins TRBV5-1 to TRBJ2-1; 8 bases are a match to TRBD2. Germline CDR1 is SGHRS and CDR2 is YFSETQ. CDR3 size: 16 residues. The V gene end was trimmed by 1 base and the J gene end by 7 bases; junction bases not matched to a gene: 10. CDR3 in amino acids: CASSLTPGGLENEQFF. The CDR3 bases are TGCGCCAGCAGCTTGACGCCGGGGGGGCTGGAAAATGAGCAGTTCTTC.

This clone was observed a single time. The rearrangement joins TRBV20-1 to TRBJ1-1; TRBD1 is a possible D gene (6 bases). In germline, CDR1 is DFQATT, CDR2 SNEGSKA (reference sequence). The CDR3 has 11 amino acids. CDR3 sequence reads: CSSEMGAAAFF. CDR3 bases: TGCAGCTCTGAGATGGGGGCGGCAGCTTTCTTT.

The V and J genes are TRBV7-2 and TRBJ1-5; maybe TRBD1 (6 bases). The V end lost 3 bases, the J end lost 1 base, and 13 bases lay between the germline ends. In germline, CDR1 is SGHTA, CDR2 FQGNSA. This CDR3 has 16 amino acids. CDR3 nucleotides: TGTGCCAGCAGCTTTCAGACAGGATGGAGCAATCAGCCCCAGCATTTT. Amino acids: CASSFQTGWSNQPQHF.

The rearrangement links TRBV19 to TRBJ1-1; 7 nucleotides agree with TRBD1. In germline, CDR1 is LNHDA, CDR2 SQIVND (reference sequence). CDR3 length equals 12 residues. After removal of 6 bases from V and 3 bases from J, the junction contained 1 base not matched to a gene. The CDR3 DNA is TGTGCCAGTAGGGGACAGTACACTGAAGCTTTCTTT. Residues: CASRGQYTEAFF.

CDR3 DNA: TGTGCCAGTAATCCTGGGACTAGCGGGGCAAGAGGTACGCAGTATTTT. Translating gives CASNPGTSGARGTQYF. The chain links TRBV19 to TRBJ2-3; 13 positions agree with TRBD2. The CDR3 covers 16 residues. The junction had 12 bases not matched to a gene; V was cut back by 7 bases and J by 8 bases. Germline assignment: CDR1 LNHDA and CDR2 SQIVND (reference sequence).

The CDR3 loop is CASSLEGGPREQYF. CDR3 nucleotides: TGTGCCAGCAGCTTAGAGGGGGGGCCGCGGGAGCAGTACTTC. The genes are TRBV7-2 and TRBJ2-7, with TRBD2 as a possible D gene (7 bases). The CDR3 is 14 amino acids. CDR1 and CDR2 from the germline V gene are SGHTA and FQGNSA. Trimming took 1 base from V and 7 from J, leaving 14 bases between them.

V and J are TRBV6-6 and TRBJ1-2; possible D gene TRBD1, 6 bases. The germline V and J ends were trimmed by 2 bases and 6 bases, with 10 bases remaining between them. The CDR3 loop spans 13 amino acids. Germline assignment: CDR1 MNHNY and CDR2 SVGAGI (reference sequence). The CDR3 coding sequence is TGTGCCAGCAGTTACGAGGGGGTGGATGGCTACACCTTC. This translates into CASSYEGVDGYTF.

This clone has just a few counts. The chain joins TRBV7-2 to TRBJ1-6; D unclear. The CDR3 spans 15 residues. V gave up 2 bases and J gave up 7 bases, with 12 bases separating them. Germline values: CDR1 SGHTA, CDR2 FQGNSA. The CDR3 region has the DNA TGTGCCAGCAGCTTAAGGGAAGGGAGAAATTCACCCCTCCACTTT. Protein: CASSLREGRNSPLHF.

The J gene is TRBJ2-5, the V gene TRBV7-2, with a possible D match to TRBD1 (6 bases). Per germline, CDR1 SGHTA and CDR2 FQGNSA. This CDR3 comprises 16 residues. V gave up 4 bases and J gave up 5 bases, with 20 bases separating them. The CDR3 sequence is CASSWTQGYQGETQYF. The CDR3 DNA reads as TGTGCCAGCAGCTGGACTCAGGGGTATCAGGGGGAGACCCAGTACTTC.

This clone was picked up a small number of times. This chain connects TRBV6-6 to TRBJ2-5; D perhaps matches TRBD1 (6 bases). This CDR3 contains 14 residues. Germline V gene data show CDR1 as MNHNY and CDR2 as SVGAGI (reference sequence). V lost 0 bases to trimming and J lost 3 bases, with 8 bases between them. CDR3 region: CASSYSNREETQYF. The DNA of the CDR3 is TGTGCCAGCAGTTACTCCAACAGGGAAGAGACCCAGTACTTC.

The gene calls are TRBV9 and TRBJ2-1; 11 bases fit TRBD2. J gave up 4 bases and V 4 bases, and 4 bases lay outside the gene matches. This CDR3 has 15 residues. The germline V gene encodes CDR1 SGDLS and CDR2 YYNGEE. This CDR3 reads CASSSRTSGYNEQFF. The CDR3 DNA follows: TGTGCCAGCAGCTCGCGGACTAGCGGGTACAATGAGCAGTTCTTC.

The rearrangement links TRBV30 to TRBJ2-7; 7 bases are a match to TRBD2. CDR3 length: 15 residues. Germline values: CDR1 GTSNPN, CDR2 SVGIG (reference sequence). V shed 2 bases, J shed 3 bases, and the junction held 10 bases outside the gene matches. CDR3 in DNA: TGTGCCTGGAGTACGCGCGCGGGGAGGGTCTACGAGCAGTACTTC. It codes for CAWSTRAGRVYEQYF.

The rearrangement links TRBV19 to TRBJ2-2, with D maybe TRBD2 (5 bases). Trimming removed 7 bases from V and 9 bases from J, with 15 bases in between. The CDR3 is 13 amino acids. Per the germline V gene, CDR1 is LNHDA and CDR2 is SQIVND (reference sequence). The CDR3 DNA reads TGTGCCAGTACCCCACTAGGGCACCGGGAGCTGTTTTTT. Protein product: CASTPLGHRELFF.

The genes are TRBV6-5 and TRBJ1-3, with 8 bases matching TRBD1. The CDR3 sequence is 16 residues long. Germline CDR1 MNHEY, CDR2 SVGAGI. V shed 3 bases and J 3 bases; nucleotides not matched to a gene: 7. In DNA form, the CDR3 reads TGTGCCAGCAGTTATGGAGAGACAGGGGTTGGAAACACCATATATTTT. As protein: CASSYGETGVGNTIYF.

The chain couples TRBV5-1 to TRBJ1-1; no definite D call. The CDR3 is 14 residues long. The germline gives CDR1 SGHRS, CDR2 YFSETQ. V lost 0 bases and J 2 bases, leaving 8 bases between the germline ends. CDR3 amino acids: CASSLGEKNTEAFF. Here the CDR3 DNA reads TGCGCCAGCAGCTTGGGCGAGAAAAACACTGAAGCTTTCTTT.

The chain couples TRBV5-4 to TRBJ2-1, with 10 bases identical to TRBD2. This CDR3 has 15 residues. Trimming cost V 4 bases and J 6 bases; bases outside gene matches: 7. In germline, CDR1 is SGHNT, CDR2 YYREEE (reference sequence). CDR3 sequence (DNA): TGTGCCAGCAGCCAGAAAGCGGGGGGGCCCAATGAGCAGTTCTTC. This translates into CASSQKAGGPNEQFF. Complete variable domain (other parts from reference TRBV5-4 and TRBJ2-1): ETGVTQSPTHLIKTRGQQVTLRCSSQSGHNTVSWYQQALGQGPQFIFQYYREEENGRGNFPPRFSGLQFPNYSSELNVNALELDDSALYLCASSQKAGGPNEQFFGPGTRLTVL.

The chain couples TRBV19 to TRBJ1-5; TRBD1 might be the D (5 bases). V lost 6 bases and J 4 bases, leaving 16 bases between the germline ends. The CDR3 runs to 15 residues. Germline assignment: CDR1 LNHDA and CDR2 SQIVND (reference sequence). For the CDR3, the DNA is TGTGCCAGTAGGACAGTCGGACAAATAAATCAGCCCCAGCATTTT. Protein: CASRTVGQINQPQHF.

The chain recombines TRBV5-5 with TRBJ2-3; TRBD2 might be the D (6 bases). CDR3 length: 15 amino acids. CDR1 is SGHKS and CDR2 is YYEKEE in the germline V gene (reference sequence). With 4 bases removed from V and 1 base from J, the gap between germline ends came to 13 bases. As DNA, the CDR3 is TGTGCCAGCAGCCTAGACGGGACTCGCACAGATACGCAGTATTTT. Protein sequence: CASSLDGTRTDTQYF.